Listed below are T cell receptor beta chains from one sample, sequenced in a study of T cell responses to AZD1222 COVID-19 vaccine. Profiling relied on immunoSEQ multiplex PCR, and the TCRdb table lists in-frame clones only, not all of them. The sample includes 80,000 to 130,000 clones, roughly nine tenths of them seen just once. The source material was peripheral blood, sampled on day 0 of AZD1222 vaccination. All receptors come from an adult in good health. The CDR3 runs from the conserved cysteine through the conserved F or W. Only some rows state a clone size, as once, few, many or a class for expanded clones.

CDR3aa | len | abundance | v_gene
CSVESRNNGYTF | 12 | - | TRBV29-1
CASSPNPAIYGYTF | 14 | - | TRBV7-2
CATSDPKRAWGQPQHF | 16 | - | TRBV24-1
CASSLRGLDGYTF | 13 | - | TRBV7-2
CASSLDRDTQYF | 12 | - | TRBV7-2
CASTVEARRGNTIYF | 15 | - | TRBV19
CASSEAAAVETQYF | 14 | - | TRBV25-1
CASSSAGSQETQYF | 14 | - | TRBV5-1
CASSRDRGNQPQHF | 14 | once | TRBV6-6
CASSPVGLYNEQFF | 14 | once | TRBV2
CAISESMQPNTEAFF | 15 | once | TRBV10-3
CASSLGSSGNQPQHF | 15 | once | TRBV5-1
CASSRQGSDNEQFF | 14 | - | TRBV5-1
CASSPTGWTEAFF | 13 | - | TRBV28
CASMEEAGQMNTEAFF | 16 | - | TRBV5-1
CASIDRASNQPQHF | 14 | - | TRBV19
CASSLGGRGNQPQHF | 15 | - | TRBV28
CASSINRVTEAFF | 13 | - | TRBV19
CASSLGIYTEAFF | 13 | - | TRBV5-4
CASSVVVGGTEAFF | 14 | - | TRBV9
CASSFAGGEDQPQHF | 15 | - | TRBV19
CASSLPRQGGTEAFF | 15 | - | TRBV5-1
CSASRTSNQPQHF | 13 | - | TRBV20-1
CAISGAYEQYF | 11 | - | TRBV10-3
CASRRVPYNEQFF | 13 | - | TRBV27
CASTGTGMVNTQYF | 14 | - | TRBV11-3
CASSWAGMQGAREKLFF | 17 | - | TRBV11-3
CASSFGGGDEQYF | 13 | - | TRBV5-6
CASRRQGQGNQPQHF | 15 | - | TRBV6-5
CASSVGRANYGYTF | 14 | - | TRBV2
CASSRPRTTEAFF | 13 | - | TRBV28
CASSLSINEQFF | 12 | - | TRBV28
CASSPGTSQVSEQFF | 15 | - | TRBV11-2
CASRSPSTLRGEQFF | 15 | - | TRBV11-3
CASSFRALSGNTIYF | 15 | - | TRBV19
CATQAGTHSTDTQYF | 15 | few | TRBV5-1
CASSPLGQRQETQYF | 15 | - | TRBV18
CASSLRTGGVDSSYEQYF | 18 | - | TRBV7-6
CASSLFGSGLQGWGYTQYF | 19 | - | TRBV27
CASSVDTYGYTF | 12 | - | TRBV6-5
CASSLETAYYEQYF | 14 | - | TRBV5-5
CASRRQDDQPQHF | 13 | - | TRBV6-6
CASSLTSNQPQHF | 13 | - | TRBV7-9
CASSPGGIRYEQYF | 14 | - | TRBV27
CASSPTATVSGANVLTF | 17 | - | TRBV3-1/TRBV3-2
CASSLWRTGNEKLFF | 15 | - | TRBV7-9
CASSSLGEVFGYGYTF | 16 | - | TRBV28
CASRMDETTNEKLFF | 15 | once | TRBV19
CASSQDRRSGKGTGELFF | 18 | - | TRBV3-1/TRBV3-2
CSVEGDSSYEQYF | 13 | - | TRBV29-1
CASSRGGELFF | 11 | - | TRBV11-3
CASSHRVGSTDTQYF | 15 | - | TRBV4-1
CASRRVAGEGEQYF | 14 | - | TRBV2
CASSQVSGGLEQYF | 14 | - | TRBV4-1